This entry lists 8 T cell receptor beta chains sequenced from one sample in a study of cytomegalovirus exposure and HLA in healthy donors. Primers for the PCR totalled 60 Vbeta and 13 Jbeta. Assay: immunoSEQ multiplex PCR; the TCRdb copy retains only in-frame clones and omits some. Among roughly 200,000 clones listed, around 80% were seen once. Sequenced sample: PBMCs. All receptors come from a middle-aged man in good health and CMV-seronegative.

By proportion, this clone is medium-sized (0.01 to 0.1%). The CDR3 region has the DNA TGTGCCAGAAGCCCCCAGGGGGCCTACGAGCAGTACTTC. The encoded protein is CARSPQGAYEQYF. The chain links TRBV5-3 to TRBJ2-7; TRBD1 aligns across 7 bases. TRBV5-3 is given ORF status, its function remaining uncertain. The CDR3 loop spans 13 amino acids. V lost 4 bases to trimming and J lost 2 bases; unmatched junction nucleotides: 3.

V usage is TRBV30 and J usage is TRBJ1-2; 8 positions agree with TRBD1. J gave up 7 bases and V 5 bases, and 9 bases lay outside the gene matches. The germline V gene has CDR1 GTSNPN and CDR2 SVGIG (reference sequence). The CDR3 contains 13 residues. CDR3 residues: CAWRAGGYGGYTF. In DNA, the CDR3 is TGTGCCTGGCGGGCAGGGGGCTATGGTGGCTACACCTTC.

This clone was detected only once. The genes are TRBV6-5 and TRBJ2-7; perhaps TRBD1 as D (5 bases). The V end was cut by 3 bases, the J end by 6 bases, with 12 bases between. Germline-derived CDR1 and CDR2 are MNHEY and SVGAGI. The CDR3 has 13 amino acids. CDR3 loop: CASSYGATPEQYF. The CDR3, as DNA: TGTGCCAGCAGTTATGGGGCAACCCCCGAGCAGTACTTC.

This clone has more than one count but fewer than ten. CDR3 coding DNA: TGTGCCATCAGTGGGGATCGAGACAGGGATGAAAAACTGTTTTTT. It encodes CAISGDRDRDEKLFF. The rearrangement links TRBV10-3 to TRBJ1-4, with 7 bases identical to TRBD1. This CDR3 comprises 15 residues. Germline lookup yields CDR1 ENHRY and CDR2 SYGVKD. With 4 bases clipped from V and 6 bases from J, the junction kept 8 bases outside the gene matches.

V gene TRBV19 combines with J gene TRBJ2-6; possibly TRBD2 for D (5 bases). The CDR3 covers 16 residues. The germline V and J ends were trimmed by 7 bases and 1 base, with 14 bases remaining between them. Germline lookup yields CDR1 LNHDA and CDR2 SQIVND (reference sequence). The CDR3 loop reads CASTGVGRSGANVLTF. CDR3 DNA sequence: TGTGCCAGTACTGGAGTAGGGAGATCTGGGGCCAACGTCCTGACTTTC.

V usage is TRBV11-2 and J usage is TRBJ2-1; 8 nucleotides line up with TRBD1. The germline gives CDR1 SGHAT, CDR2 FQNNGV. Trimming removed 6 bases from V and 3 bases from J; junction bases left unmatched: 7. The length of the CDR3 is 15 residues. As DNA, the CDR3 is TGTGCCAGCAGGGGCCAGGGGGCTCGCTACAATGAGCAGTTCTTC. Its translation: CASRGQGARYNEQFF.

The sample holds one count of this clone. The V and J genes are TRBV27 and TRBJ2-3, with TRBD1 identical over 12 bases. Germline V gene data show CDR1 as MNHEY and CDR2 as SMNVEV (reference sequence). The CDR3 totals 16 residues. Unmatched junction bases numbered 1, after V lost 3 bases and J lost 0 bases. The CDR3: CASSLGQGASTDTQYF. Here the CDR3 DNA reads TGTGCCAGCAGTTTGGGACAGGGGGCTAGCACAGATACGCAGTATTTT.

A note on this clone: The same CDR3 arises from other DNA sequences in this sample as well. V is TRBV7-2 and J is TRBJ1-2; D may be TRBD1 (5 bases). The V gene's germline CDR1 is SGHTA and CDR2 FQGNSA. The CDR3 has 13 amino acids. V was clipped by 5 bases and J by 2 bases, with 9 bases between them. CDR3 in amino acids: CASSPDRNYGYTF. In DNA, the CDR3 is TGTGCCAGCAGCCCCGACAGAAACTATGGCTACACCTTC. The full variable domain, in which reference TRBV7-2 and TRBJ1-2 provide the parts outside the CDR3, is GAGVSQSPSNKVTEKGKDVELRCDPISGHTALYWYRQSLGQGLEFLIYFQGNSAPDKSGLPSDRFSAERTGGSVSTLTIQRTQQEDSAVYLCASSPDRNYGYTFGSGTRLTVV.